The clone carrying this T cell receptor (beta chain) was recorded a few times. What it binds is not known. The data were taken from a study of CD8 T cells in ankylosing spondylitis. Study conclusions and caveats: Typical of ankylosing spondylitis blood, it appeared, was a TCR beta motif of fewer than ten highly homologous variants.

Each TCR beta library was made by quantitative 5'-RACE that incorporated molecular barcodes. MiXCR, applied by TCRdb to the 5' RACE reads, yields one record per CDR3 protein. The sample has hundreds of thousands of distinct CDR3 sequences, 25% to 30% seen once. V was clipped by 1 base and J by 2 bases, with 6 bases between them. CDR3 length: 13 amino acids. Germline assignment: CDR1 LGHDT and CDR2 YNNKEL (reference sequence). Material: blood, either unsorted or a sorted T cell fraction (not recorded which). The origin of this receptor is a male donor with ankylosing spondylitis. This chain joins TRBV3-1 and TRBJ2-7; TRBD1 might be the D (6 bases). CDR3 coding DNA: TGTGCCAGCAGCCAAGGGGACACCTACGAGCAGTACTTC. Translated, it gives CASSQGDTYEQYF.